Below are 27 T cell receptor beta chains sequenced from a single sample in a study of blood T cell repertoires in COVID-19 (dated by TCRdb to about 2020). Library method: the immunoSEQ multiplex PCR assay. This immuneACCESS table, as held by TCRdb, lists in-frame sequences with V and J called but not all clones. Of the missing ones, under half trace to an unresolved V gene in checked studies; the others have no known cause. The sample table holds roughly 320,000 clones, of which around 89% were seen once. Clones ranked in the top ten supply roughly 6.3% of the sample. Sequencing used peripheral blood. These receptors all come from a woman aged 45-65 years with COVID-19, enrolled during active disease.

The count of this clone is one. The chain couples TRBV29-1 to TRBJ2-4; perhaps TRBD2 as D (6 bases). V was clipped by 5 bases and J by 4 bases, with 18 bases between them. This CDR3 spans 15 amino acids. CDR1 is SQVTM and CDR2 is ANQGSEA in the germline V gene. The CDR3 sequence: CSVIKRTSIKNIQYF. The CDR3 nucleotides are TGCAGCGTTATTAAGAGAACTAGCATAAAAAACATTCAGTACTTC.

The gene calls are TRBV7-2 and TRBJ1-5; D is perhaps TRBD1 (5 bases). Germline assignment: CDR1 SGHTA and CDR2 FQGNSA. This CDR3 region has 15 residues. V was trimmed by 3 bases and J by 3 bases, leaving 12 bases between them. The CDR3 DNA follows: TGTGCCAGCAGCTTTAGACAGCCGGACAATCAGCCCCAGCATTTT. Translation gives CASSFRQPDNQPQHF.

The chain links TRBV5-1 to TRBJ2-4, with D tentatively TRBD1 (6 bases). Germline V lookup: CDR1 SGHRS, CDR2 YFSETQ. This CDR3 spans 17 amino acids. Trimming took off 4 bases at V and 0 bases at J, with 17 bases between the two ends. CDR3 sequence (DNA): TGCGCCAGCAGCGGCCCTGAAGGGGGTTTAGCCAAAAACATTCAGTACTTC. Translating gives CASSGPEGGLAKNIQYF.

The chain couples TRBV27 to TRBJ1-5; 8 nucleotides line up with TRBD1. The CDR3 is made up of 17 amino acids. Germline V lookup: CDR1 MNHEY, CDR2 SMNVEV (reference sequence). After removal of 2 bases from V and 4 bases from J, the junction contained 10 bases not matched to a gene. The CDR3 DNA follows: TGTGCCAGCAGTTTAGCCCGCGGAACAGGGGGGAATCAGCCCCAGCATTTT. It is translated as CASSLARGTGGNQPQHF.

The chain has TRBV7-9 and TRBJ1-1, with D tentatively TRBD1 (5 bases). CDR3 size: 13 residues. Between the trimmed V and J ends, which lost 1 base and 8 bases, there was a span of 11 bases. The germline CDR1 and CDR2 sequences are SEHNR and FQNEAQ (reference sequence). CDR3 sequence (DNA): TGTGCCAGCAGCTTAGTCCAGGGCGGCGAAGCTTTCTTT. It yields the protein CASSLVQGGEAFF.

J is TRBJ2-7 and V is TRBV28, with D possibly TRBD2 on 6 matching bases. The CDR3 loop spans 17 amino acids. Per the germline V gene, CDR1 is MDHEN and CDR2 is SYDVKM. V lost 4 bases to trimming and J lost 2 bases, with 21 bases between them. CDR3 amino acids: CASSYSPIWRAAYEQYF. In DNA, the CDR3 is TGTGCCAGCAGTTACTCCCCCATCTGGAGGGCAGCCTACGAGCAGTACTTC.

The rearrangement joins TRBV10-3 to TRBJ2-3; TRBD2 aligns across 7 bases. J was trimmed by 2 bases and V by 8 bases; bases with no gene match: 4. The CDR3 contains 13 residues. Germline CDR1 reads ENHRY; CDR2 reads SYGVKD. The CDR3 protein is CAIAGTTTDTQYF. CDR3 DNA: TGTGCCATCGCGGGGACTACCACAGATACGCAGTATTTT.

The rearrangement uses TRBV2 and TRBJ2-3, with a tentative D call TRBD1 (6 bases). The CDR3 extends over 14 amino acids. V lost 1 base, J lost 5 bases, and 10 bases lay in between. Germline loops: CDR1 SNHLY, CDR2 FYNNEI. The CDR3 nucleotides read TGTGCCAGCAGTGAAGGTCAGGGGCGAGATACGCAGTATTTT. This translates into CASSEGQGRDTQYF.

The chain links TRBV30 to TRBJ2-1; 7 bases map to TRBD1. Looked up from germline, CDR1 is GTSNPN and CDR2 is SVGIG (reference sequence). The CDR3 has 13 amino acids. The J segment lost 12 bases and the V segment lost 2 bases, leaving 10 bases of the junction unmatched. CDR3: CAWSPTGVFSQFF. The CDR3 DNA sequence: TGTGCCTGGAGTCCCACAGGGGTATTTTCGCAGTTCTTC.

This chain uses TRBV21-1 with TRBJ2-2; TRBD1, the D gene given by the table, was not confirmed from the DNA. TRBV21-1 is designated a pseudogene. There are 23 residues in the CDR3. The CDR3 DNA reads as TGTGCCAGCAGCAAAGAAGCTAGAGGAGACAGGGGGCGGCCCCCCCCCTTAACCGGGGAGCTGTTTTTT. It codes for CASSKEARGDRGRPPPLTGELFF.

The chain is built from TRBV5-1 and TRBJ2-1, with 8 bases identical to TRBD2. The germline gives CDR1 SGHRS, CDR2 YFSETQ. The CDR3 sequence is 16 residues long. With 6 bases clipped from V and 4 bases from J, the junction kept 12 bases outside the gene matches. The CDR3 nucleotides are TGCGCCAGCAACCGGAACAGCGGGAGTTCGTACAATGAGCAGTTCTTC. Protein sequence: CASNRNSGSSYNEQFF.

The chain is built from TRBV5-6 and TRBJ2-3; perhaps TRBD2 as D (6 bases). V shed 2 bases and J shed 3 bases, with 13 bases lying between them. This CDR3 region has 15 residues. Germline CDR1 reads SGHDT; CDR2 reads YYEEEE. The CDR3 DNA is TGTGCCAGCAGCTTAGGAGGGTCTCGGACAGATACGCAGTATTTT. Amino acid sequence: CASSLGGSRTDTQYF. The entire variable domain, with the rest obtained from reference TRBV5-6 and TRBJ2-3, is as follows: DAGVTQSPTHLIKTRGQQVTLRCSPKSGHDTVSWYQQALGQGPQFIFQYYEEEERQRGNFPDRFSGHQFPNYSSELNVNALLLGDSALYLCASSLGGSRTDTQYFGPGTRLTVL.

V and J are TRBV4-2 and TRBJ1-5; the D is unclear. CDR3 length: 15 amino acids. The germline gives CDR1 LGHNA, CDR2 YNFKEQ. V was cut by 0 bases and J by 7 bases, with 13 bases left in between. The CDR3 nucleotides are TGTGCCAGCAGCCAAGATAATCTGGCGGGACAGCCCCAGCATTTT. It translates to CASSQDNLAGQPQHF.

The chain links TRBV19 to TRBJ2-4, with 7 positions matching TRBD1. Germline trimming cut 0 bases from V and 1 base from J; bases unmatched to any gene: 15. This CDR3 comprises 20 residues. The germline gives CDR1 LNHDA, CDR2 SQIVND (reference sequence). For the CDR3, the DNA is TGTGCCAGTAGTATAGATGGCCAGGGGGAAGTAGATTTGGCCAAAAACATTCAGTACTTC. Protein product: CASSIDGQGEVDLAKNIQYF.

The chain employs TRBV28 and TRBJ1-1; D is undetermined. The CDR3 extends over 14 amino acids. Germline V gene sequence: CDR1 MDHEN, CDR2 SYDVKM. The germline V and J ends were trimmed by 6 bases and 1 base, with 12 bases remaining between them. This CDR3 is CASSLIHRNTEAFF. CDR3 bases: TGTGCCAGCAGCCTCATCCATAGGAACACTGAAGCTTTCTTT.

This clone has at least ten counts. DNA of the CDR3: TGTGCCAGCAGTTTATCAGCTCGAAACGACAGGGCCTTTAGCTCCTATAATTCACCCCTCCACTTT. Its translation: CASSLSARNDRAFSSYNSPLHF. V is TRBV27 and J is TRBJ1-6, with 7 bases fitting TRBD1. The V gene's germline CDR1 is MNHEY and CDR2 SMNVEV (reference sequence). With 0 bases clipped from V and 0 bases from J, the junction kept 17 bases outside the gene matches. The CDR3 runs 22 residues.

The chain uses TRBV5-1 and TRBJ2-1; 8 nucleotides agree with TRBD2. The CDR3 totals 16 residues. Germline CDR1 and CDR2: SGHRS and YFSETQ. Trimming cost V 0 bases and J 0 bases; bases outside gene matches: 2. DNA for the CDR3: TGCGCCAGCAGCTTGGCCGGGGGGGCCTCCTACAATGAGCAGTTCTTC. It is translated as CASSLAGGASYNEQFF.

This clone appeared a single time. The V call is TRBV27, the J call TRBJ2-5, with TRBD1 matching over 9 bases. With V trimmed by 5 bases and J by 5 bases, 3 bases remained unmatched. CDR1 and CDR2 (germline): MNHEY, SMNVEV (reference sequence). The CDR3 is 13 residues long. The CDR3 DNA reads TGTGCCAGCAGTGAACAGGGGGCCGAGACCCAGTACTTC. Protein product: CASSEQGAETQYF.

This clone was seen more than once but under ten times. V usage is TRBV12-3 or TRBV12-4 and J usage is TRBJ2-7; no firm D call. The CDR3 is 13 amino acids. Trimming took off 6 bases at V and 5 bases at J, with 14 bases between the two ends. The DNA of the CDR3 is TGTGCCAGCAGATTATATATAAGCCACGAGCAGTACTTC. It translates to CASRLYISHEQYF.

The chain combines TRBV5-1 with TRBJ2-1, with 7 bases matching TRBD2. Germline V gene lookup returns CDR1 SGHRS and CDR2 YFSETQ. The CDR3 runs to 17 residues. The V and J ends lost 0 bases and 1 base, in that order; junction bases with no gene match: 7. As DNA, the CDR3 is TGCGCCAGCAGCTTGGTCCCTAGCGGTACATCCTACAATGAGCAGTTCTTC. Residues: CASSLVPSGTSYNEQFF.

V and J are TRBV9 and TRBJ1-2, with 8 bases matching TRBD1. CDR3 size: 14 residues. V lost 4 bases, J lost 7 bases, and 9 bases stayed unmatched. CDR1 SGDLS and CDR2 YYNGEE come from the germline V gene. The CDR3 DNA reads TGTGCCAGCAGCCAAAGGACAGGGCAGACTGGCTACACCTTC. Its protein is CASSQRTGQTGYTF. The full variable domain, completed using reference TRBV9 and TRBJ1-2, is DSGVTQTPKHLITATGQRVTLRCSPRSGDLSVYWYQQSLDQGLQFLIQYYNGEERAKGNILERFSAQQFPDLHSELNLSSLELGDSALYFCASSQRTGQTGYTFGSGTRLTVV.

The chain joins TRBV29-1 to TRBJ2-5; a weak D match, TRBD2 (5 bases). CDR3 length: 12 amino acids. Germline CDR1 reads SQVTM; CDR2 reads ANQGSEA. The V end was cut by 3 bases, the J end by 5 bases, with 10 bases between. Here the CDR3 reads CSVDEPGETQYF. Written as DNA, the CDR3 is TGCAGCGTTGATGAACCGGGGGAGACCCAGTACTTC.

V is TRBV11-2 and J is TRBJ2-2; weak D call: TRBD2 (6 bases). CDR3 size: 16 residues. Germline V gene sequence: CDR1 SGHAT, CDR2 FQNNGV. Trimming stripped 6 bases from V and 2 bases from J, with 16 bases between. The DNA for the CDR3 is TGTGCCAGCAGGCCGCCGGGACTGGGCAACACCGGGGAGCTGTTTTTT. Translated, it gives CASRPPGLGNTGELFF.

This sequence joins TRBV6-5 and TRBJ2-7; 9 positions match TRBD2. Unmatched junction bases numbered 7, after V lost 6 bases and J lost 7 bases. This CDR3 has 13 amino acids. Germline V lookup: CDR1 MNHEY, CDR2 SVGAGI. As DNA, the CDR3 is TGTGCCAGCAGCCTGACTAGCGGTGGGGAGCAGTACTTC. Protein product: CASSLTSGGEQYF.

The chain carries TRBV14 and TRBJ2-7; no firm D call. The CDR3 has 12 amino acids. V was shortened by 10 bases and J by 5 bases, with 15 bases between the two germline ends. Germline V gene data show CDR1 as SGHDN and CDR2 as FVKESK. The CDR3 region has the DNA TGTGCCATCCAGCGACCGTCCGACGAGCAGTACTTC. Protein: CAIQRPSDEQYF.

The gene calls are TRBV6-4 and TRBJ1-1; TRBD1 is a possible D gene (5 bases). V shed 4 bases and J shed 3 bases, with 9 bases lying between them. This CDR3 contains 13 residues. The germline CDR1 and CDR2 sequences are MRHNA and SNTAGT. CDR3 in amino acids: CASSVGGDTEAFF. The CDR3, as DNA: TGTGCCAGCAGTGTAGGAGGGGACACTGAAGCTTTCTTT.

The genes are TRBV4-2 and TRBJ2-2; D remains ambiguous. V gave up 8 bases and J gave up 1 base, with 14 bases separating them. From germline, CDR1 is LGHNA and CDR2 YNFKEQ. The CDR3 contains 15 residues. The CDR3 nucleotides are TGTGCCAGCGGAATTTTGGCGGTGAACACCGGGGAGCTGTTTTTT. Its translation is CASGILAVNTGELFF.